This T cell receptor beta chain appears in the sequencing data of a study of cytomegalovirus exposure and HLA in healthy donors. The PCR employed 60 Vbeta primers together with 13 Jbeta primers. Some clones are missing from TCRdb's copy, which holds only in-frame ones; the method was immunoSEQ multiplex PCR. The data show under 85,000 clones, with under 80% seen just once and less than 2% held by the top ten. CDR1 is SNHLY, CDR2 FYNNEI, per germline. The V end lost 4 bases, the J end lost 3 bases, and 11 bases lay between the germline ends. This CDR3 has 14 residues. Regarding the study as a whole: HLA alleles showed associations with 15,000 to 20,000 TCR beta sequences in a later analysis, at a 0.05 false discovery rate.

As regards this clone: Its antigen is currently unknown.

The chain uses TRBV2 and TRBJ2-3, with no clear D. The sample was PBMCs. This receptor was taken from a man in his forties in good health and CMV-seronegative. The CDR3 sequence: CASSVLSLTDTQYF. DNA of the CDR3: TGTGCCAGCAGTGTTTTGTCCCTGACAGATACGCAGTATTTT.